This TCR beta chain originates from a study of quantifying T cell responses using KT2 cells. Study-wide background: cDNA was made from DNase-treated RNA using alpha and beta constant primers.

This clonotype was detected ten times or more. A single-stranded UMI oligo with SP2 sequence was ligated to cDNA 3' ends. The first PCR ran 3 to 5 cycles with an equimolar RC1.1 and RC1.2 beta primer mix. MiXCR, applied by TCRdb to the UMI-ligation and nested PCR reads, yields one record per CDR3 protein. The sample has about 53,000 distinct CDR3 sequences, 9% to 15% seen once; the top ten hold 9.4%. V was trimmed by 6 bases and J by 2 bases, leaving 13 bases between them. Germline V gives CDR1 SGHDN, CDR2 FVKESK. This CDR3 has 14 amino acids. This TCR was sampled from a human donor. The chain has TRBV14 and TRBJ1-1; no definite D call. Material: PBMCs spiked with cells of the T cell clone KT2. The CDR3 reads CASSPFTGNTEAFF. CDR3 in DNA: TGTGCCAGCAGTCCCTTCACGGGAAACACTGAAGCTTTCTTT.